Below, 3 T cell receptor beta chains from the same sample are listed, as sequenced in a study of cytomegalovirus exposure and HLA in healthy donors. Primers for the PCR totalled 60 Vbeta and 13 Jbeta. Clones were read by immunoSEQ multiplex PCR, and TCRdb kept only the in-frame ones, dropping some. The data contain about 200,000 clones, 75% to 80% of them seen just once; the ten biggest clones take up approximately 2%. The sequenced material came from PBMCs. The receptor source for this set is a woman younger than 45 in good health and CMV-seropositive.

This chain joins TRBV14 and TRBJ2-7, with D tentatively TRBD2 (5 bases). The CDR3 extends over 15 amino acids. CDR1 is SGHDN and CDR2 is FVKESK in the germline V gene. The V gene lost 4 bases and the J gene lost 0 bases, with 13 bases spanning the gap. The CDR3 nucleotides read TGTGCCAGCAGCCCCTTTTCGGGGTACTCCTACGAGCAGTACTTC. Translation gives CASSPFSGYSYEQYF.

The chain carries TRBV4-3 and TRBJ1-1; D call uncertain. The CDR3 has 14 amino acids. CDR1 and CDR2 (germline): LGHNA, YSLEER. V lost 7 bases to trimming and J lost 2 bases, with 14 bases between them. Here the CDR3 reads CASKEYTSNTEAFF. The CDR3 DNA is TGCGCCAGCAAAGAATACACGTCCAACACTGAAGCTTTCTTT.

This clone has more than one count but fewer than ten. V usage is TRBV19 and J usage is TRBJ1-1; D not certain. This CDR3 is built from 13 residues. CDR1 LNHDA and CDR2 SQIVND come from the germline V gene (reference sequence). Trimming shortened V by 3 bases and J by 0 bases, and 5 bases separated the two germline ends. This CDR3 is CASSILVNTEAFF. In nucleotides, the CDR3 is TGTGCCAGTAGTATCTTAGTGAACACTGAAGCTTTCTTT. Drawing the rest from reference TRBV19 and TRBJ1-1, the complete variable domain is DGGITQSPKYLFRKEGQNVTLSCEQNLNHDAMYWYRQDPGQGLRLIYYSQIVNDFQKGDIAEGYSVSREKKESFPLTVTSAQKNPTAFYLCASSILVNTEAFFGQGTRLTVV.